This entry concerns a single T cell receptor beta chain. This entry is derived from a study of regulatory T cells in long-lasting Graves disease. Whole-study context: Patients newly diagnosed with Graves' had been on antithyroid drugs for under 3 months.

Time point noted: newly diagnosed GD, antithyroid drugs for less than 3 months. Isolated PBMC RNA provided the starting material for the TCR library. Germline V gene sequence: CDR1 SQVTM, CDR2 ANQGSEA. The CDR3 loop spans 14 amino acids. iRepertoire HTBI primers and Arm-PCR of CDR3 regions built TCR beta libraries. Per the authors' pipeline: Sample data revealed about 62 TRBV and more than 13 TRBJ segments. From the multiplex PCR reads, TCRdb called clonotypes with MiXCR, one entry per CDR3 protein. The V and J calls and clone size are TCRdb's, not the authors'. The sample carries 500,000 or so distinct CDR3 sequences, roughly 16% recorded once. The data were also submitted as part of a second study, on T cells in Graves' hyperthyroidism and ophthalmopathy.

Source: peripheral blood mononuclear cells (PBMCs), taken at new diagnosis, from a patient treated with antithyroid drugs. The receptor was isolated from a woman aged 35-65 years with Graves disease. The J gene is TRBJ2-1, the V gene TRBV29-1; 7 bases line up with TRBD1. The J call may be mistaken, given a closer DNA end match to TRBJ2-5. CDR3 residues: CSVGGTGAQETQYF. CDR3 nucleotide sequence: TGCAGCGTTGGGGGAACAGGGGCCCAAGAGACCCAGTACTTC.